This T cell receptor (beta chain) emerged from a study of blood T cell repertoires in COVID-19. About the research overall: Collection of acute and convalescent COVID-19 samples took place in the United States, Italy and Spain. Sources were T cells, B-cell-depleted T cells, or PBMCs; the material itself was cDNA or gDNA.

In the source study's methods: Amplification with reference gene primers provided the estimates of nucleated cell counts. Libraries were prepared by immunoSEQ multiplex PCR; TCRdb keeps only in-frame clonotypes and omits some of them. V and J calls and clone size are given by that table; D and trimming were obtained from the DNA. Here the sample spans approximately 72,000 clones, approximately 85% being singletons. The CDR3 has 13 residues. Trimming stripped 6 bases from V and 6 bases from J, with 14 bases between. V usage is TRBV12-3 or TRBV12-4 and J usage is TRBJ1-2; perhaps TRBD1 as D (5 bases). Input material: peripheral blood. The source of this sequence is a woman older than 75 with active or convalescent COVID-19. CDR3 sequence: CASRTQGRDGYTF. The CDR3 DNA reads as TGTGCCAGCAGAACTCAGGGTCGCGATGGCTACACCTTC.